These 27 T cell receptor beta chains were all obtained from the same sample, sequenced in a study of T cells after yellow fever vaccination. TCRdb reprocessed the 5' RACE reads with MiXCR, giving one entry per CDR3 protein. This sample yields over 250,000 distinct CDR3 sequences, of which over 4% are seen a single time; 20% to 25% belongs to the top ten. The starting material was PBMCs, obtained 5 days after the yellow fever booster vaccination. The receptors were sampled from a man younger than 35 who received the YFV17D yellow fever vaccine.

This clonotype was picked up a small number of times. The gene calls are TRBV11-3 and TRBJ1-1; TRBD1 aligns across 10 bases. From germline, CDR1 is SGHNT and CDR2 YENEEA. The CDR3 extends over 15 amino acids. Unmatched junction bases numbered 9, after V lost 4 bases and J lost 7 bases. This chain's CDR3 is CASSYGTGDYNEAFF. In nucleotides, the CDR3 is TGTGCCAGCAGCTACGGGACAGGGGATTACAATGAAGCTTTCTTT.

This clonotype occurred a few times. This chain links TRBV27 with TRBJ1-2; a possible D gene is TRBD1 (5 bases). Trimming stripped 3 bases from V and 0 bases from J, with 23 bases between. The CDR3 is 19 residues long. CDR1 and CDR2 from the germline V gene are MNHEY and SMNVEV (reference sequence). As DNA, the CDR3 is TGTGCCAGCAGTTTTAGATACTCCGGGACGCGGAATTCTAACTATGGCTACACCTTC. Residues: CASSFRYSGTRNSNYGYTF.

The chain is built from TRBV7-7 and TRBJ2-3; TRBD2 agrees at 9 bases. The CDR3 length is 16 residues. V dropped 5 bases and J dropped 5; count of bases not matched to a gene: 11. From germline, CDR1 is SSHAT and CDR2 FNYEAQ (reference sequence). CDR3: CASSRLAGGAGDTQYF. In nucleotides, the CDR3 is TGTGCCAGCAGCCGCCTGGCGGGGGGGGCCGGAGATACGCAGTATTTT.

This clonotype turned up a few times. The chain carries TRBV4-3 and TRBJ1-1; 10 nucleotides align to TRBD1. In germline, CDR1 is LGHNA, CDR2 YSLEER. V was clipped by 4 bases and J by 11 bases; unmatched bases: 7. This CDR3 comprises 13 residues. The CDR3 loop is CASSPGTGDAAFF. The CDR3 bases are TGCGCCAGCAGCCCGGGGACAGGGGACGCGGCTTTCTTT.

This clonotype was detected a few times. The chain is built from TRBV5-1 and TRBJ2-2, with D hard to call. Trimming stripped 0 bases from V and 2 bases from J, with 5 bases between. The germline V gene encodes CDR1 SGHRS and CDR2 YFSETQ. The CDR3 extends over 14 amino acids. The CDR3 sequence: CASSLGHNTGELFF. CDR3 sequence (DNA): TGCGCCAGCAGCTTGGGTCATAACACCGGGGAGCTGTTTTTT.

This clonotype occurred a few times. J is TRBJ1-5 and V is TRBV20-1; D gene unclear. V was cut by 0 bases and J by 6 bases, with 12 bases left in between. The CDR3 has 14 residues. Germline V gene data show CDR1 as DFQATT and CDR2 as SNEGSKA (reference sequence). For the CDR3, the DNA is TGCAGTGCTAGAGATCCGGTCCTACTTCAGCCCCAGCATTTT. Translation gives CSARDPVLLQPQHF.

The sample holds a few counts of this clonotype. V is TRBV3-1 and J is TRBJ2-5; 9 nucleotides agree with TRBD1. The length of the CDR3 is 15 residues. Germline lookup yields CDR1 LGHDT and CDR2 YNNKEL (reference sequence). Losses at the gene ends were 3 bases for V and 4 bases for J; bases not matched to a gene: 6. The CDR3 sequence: CASSHSGQGLETQYF. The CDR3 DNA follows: TGTGCCAGCAGCCATTCGGGACAGGGTCTAGAGACCCAGTACTTC.

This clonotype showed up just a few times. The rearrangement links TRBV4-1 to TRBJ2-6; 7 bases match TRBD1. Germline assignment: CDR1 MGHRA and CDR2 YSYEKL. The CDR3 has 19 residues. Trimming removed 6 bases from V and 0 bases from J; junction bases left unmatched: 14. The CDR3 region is CASRRDTGQFHSGANVLTF. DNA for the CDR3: TGCGCCAGCAGGAGGGATACGGGACAGTTCCACTCTGGGGCCAACGTCCTGACTTTC.

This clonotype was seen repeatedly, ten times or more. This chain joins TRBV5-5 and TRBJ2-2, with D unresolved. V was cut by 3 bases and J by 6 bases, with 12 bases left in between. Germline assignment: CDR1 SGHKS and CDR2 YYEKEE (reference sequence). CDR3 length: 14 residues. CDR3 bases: TGTGCCAGCAGCTCCCTAGGTGGTTCCGGGGAGCTGTTTTTT. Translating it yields CASSSLGGSGELFF.

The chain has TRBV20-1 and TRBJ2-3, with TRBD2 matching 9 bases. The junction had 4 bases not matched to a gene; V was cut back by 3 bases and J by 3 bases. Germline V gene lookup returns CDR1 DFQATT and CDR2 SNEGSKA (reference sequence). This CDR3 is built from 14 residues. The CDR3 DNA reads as TGCAGTGCTAGCTATGCGGGGGGGACAGATACGCAGTATTTT. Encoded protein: CSASYAGGTDTQYF.

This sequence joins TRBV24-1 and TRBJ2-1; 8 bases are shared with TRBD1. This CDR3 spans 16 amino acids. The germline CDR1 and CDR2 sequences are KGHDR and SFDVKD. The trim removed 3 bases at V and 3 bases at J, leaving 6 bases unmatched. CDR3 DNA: TGTGCCACCAGTGATGCCGGGACAGGTGGCTACAATGAGCAGTTCTTC. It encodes CATSDAGTGGYNEQFF.

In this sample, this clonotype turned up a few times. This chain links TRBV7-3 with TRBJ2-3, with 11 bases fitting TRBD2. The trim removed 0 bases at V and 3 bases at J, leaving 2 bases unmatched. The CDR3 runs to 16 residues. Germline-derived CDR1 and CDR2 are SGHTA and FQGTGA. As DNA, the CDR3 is TGTGCCAGCAGCTTAACTCTAGCGGGGGGTACAGATACGCAGTATTTT. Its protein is CASSLTLAGGTDTQYF.

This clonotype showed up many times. This chain's CDR3 is CASSQDRRETYEQYF. CDR3 coding DNA: TGCGCCAGCAGCCAAGATCGGAGGGAAACCTACGAGCAGTACTTC. J is TRBJ2-7 and V is TRBV4-3, with D perhaps matching TRBD2 (6 bases). V lost 0 bases, J lost 2 bases, and 11 bases lay in between. The CDR3 spans 15 residues. The germline gives CDR1 LGHNA, CDR2 YSLEER.

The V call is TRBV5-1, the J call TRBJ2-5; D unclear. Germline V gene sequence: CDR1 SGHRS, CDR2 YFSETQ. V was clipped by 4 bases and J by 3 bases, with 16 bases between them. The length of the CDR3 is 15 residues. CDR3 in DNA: TGCGCCAGCAGCCCGCCGCCCGGCGGAGAAGAGACCCAGTACTTC. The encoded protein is CASSPPPGGEETQYF. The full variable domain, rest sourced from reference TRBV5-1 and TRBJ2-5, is KAGVTQTPRYLIKTRGQQVTLSCSPISGHRSVSWYQQTPGQGLQFLFEYFSETQRNKGNFPGRFSGRQFSNSRSEMNVSTLELGDSALYLCASSPPPGGEETQYFGPGTRLLVL.

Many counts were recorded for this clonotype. Here the CDR3 reads CASRYSGLDGELFF. CDR3 nucleotide sequence: TGTGCCAGTCGTTACTCTGGGTTGGACGGGGAGCTGTTTTTT. This rearrangement joins TRBV19 to TRBJ2-2, with D unclear. V was pared by 8 bases and J by 7 bases, with 17 bases between. Germline V CDR1 and CDR2: LNHDA, SQIVND (reference sequence). The CDR3 runs to 14 residues.

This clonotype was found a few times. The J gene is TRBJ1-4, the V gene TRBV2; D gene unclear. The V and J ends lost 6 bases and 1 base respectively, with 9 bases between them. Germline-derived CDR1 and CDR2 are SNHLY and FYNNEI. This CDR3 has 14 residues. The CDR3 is CASRFGETNEKLFF. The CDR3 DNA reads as TGTGCCAGCAGGTTCGGAGAAACTAATGAAAAACTGTTTTTT.

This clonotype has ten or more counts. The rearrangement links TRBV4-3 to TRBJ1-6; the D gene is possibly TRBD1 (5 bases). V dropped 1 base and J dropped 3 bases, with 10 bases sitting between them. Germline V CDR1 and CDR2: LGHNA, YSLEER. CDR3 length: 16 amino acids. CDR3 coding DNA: TGCGCCAGCAGCCAAGGGGGGGAGAGCTATAATTCACCCCTCCACTTT. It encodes CASSQGGESYNSPLHF.

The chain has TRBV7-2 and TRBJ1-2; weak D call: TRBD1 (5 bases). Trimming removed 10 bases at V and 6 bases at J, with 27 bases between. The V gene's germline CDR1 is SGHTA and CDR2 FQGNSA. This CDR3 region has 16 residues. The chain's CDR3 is CATRLQVPTTNHGYTF. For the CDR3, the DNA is TGTGCCACACGACTACAGGTCCCAACAACCAATCATGGCTACACCTTC.

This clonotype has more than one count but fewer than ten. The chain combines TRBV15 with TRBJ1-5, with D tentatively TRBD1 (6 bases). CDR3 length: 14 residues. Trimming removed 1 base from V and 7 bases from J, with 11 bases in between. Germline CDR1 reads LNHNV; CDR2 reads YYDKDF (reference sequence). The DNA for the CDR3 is TGTGCCACCAGCAGAGGAGGGGGTGAGCAGCCCCAGCATTTT. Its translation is CATSRGGGEQPQHF.

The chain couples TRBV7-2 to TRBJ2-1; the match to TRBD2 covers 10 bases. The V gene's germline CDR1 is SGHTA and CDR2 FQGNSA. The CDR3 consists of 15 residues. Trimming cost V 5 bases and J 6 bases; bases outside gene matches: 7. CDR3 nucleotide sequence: TGTGCCAGCAGCCTCACTAGCGGGGTCGCCAATGAGCAGTTCTTC. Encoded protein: CASSLTSGVANEQFF.

CDR3 in DNA: TGTGCCAGCGGTCCTGGAGGACATCAAAACTACGAGCAGTACGTC. It is translated as CASGPGGHQNYEQYV. The chain carries TRBV28 and TRBJ2-7; D possibly uses TRBD1 or TRBD2 (5 bases each). The CDR3 is 15 amino acids. Deletions cut 8 bases from V and 3 bases from J, with 20 bases between. CDR1 and CDR2 (germline): MDHEN, SYDVKM.

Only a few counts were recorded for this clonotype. The DNA for the CDR3 is TGCGCCAGCAGCTACGACAGGGGGTCCGAGCAGTACGTC. It translates to CASSYDRGSEQYV. This chain connects TRBV5-1 to TRBJ2-7, with TRBD1 identical over 9 bases. Per the germline V gene, CDR1 is SGHRS and CDR2 is YFSETQ. Trimming cost V 3 bases and J 6 bases; bases outside gene matches: 4. The CDR3 has 13 residues.

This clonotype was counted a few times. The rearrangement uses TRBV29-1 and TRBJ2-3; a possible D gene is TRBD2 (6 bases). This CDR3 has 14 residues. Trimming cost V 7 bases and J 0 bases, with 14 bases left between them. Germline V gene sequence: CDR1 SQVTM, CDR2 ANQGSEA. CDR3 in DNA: TGCAGCGCCGGGGGTCCTACAAGCACAGATACGCAGTATTTT. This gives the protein CSAGGPTSTDTQYF.

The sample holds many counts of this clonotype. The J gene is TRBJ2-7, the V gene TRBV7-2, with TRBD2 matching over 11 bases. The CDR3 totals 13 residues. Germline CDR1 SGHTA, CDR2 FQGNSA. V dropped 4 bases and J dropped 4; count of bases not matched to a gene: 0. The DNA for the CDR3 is TGTGCCAGCAGCTCTAGCGGGGGGTACGAGCAGTACGTC. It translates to CASSSSGGYEQYV.

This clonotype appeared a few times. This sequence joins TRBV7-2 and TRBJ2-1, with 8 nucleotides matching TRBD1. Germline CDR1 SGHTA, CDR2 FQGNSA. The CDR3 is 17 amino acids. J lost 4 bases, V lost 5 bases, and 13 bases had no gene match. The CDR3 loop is CASSPRGRDRIYNEQFF. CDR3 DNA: TGTGCCAGCAGCCCCCGAGGTAGGGACAGGATTTACAATGAGCAGTTCTTC.

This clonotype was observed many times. This CDR3 reads CASRRTVGDTQYF. In DNA form, the CDR3 reads TGCGCCAGCAGACGAACAGTGGGAGATACGCAGTATTTT. V and J are TRBV5-1 and TRBJ2-3; no definite D call. This CDR3 region has 13 residues. The germline gives CDR1 SGHRS, CDR2 YFSETQ. V gave up 5 bases and J gave up 5 bases, with 12 bases separating them.

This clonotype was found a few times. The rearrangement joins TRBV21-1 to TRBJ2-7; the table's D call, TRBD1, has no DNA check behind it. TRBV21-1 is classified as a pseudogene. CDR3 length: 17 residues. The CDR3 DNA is TGTGCCAGCAGCAAAAGGGAGGGGGGACAGGGATGTCACGAGCAGTACTTC. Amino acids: CASSKREGGQGCHEQYF.